This T cell receptor (beta chain) was identified during a study of OX40 agonist ivuxolimab in advanced cancers. This clone was seen only a few times. Assay: immunoSEQ multiplex PCR; the TCRdb copy retains only in-frame clones and omits some. This table holds roughly 74,000 clones, about 90% found once. CDR1 and CDR2 (germline): SNHLY, FYNNEI. V lost 5 bases to trimming and J lost 10 bases, with 14 bases between them. The CDR3 has 12 residues. Source: CD4+ or CD8+ T cells sorted from blood, taken in a trial of the OX40 agonist ivuxolimab. The V gene is TRBV2, the J gene TRBJ1-1; a weak D match, TRBD1 (6 bases). The TCR sequence derives from an adult with an advanced solid tumor such as melanoma, head and neck, liver or kidney cancer. CDR3 nucleotide sequence: TGTGCCAGCAGTTTAGACAGGAACGTAGCTTTCTTT. This encodes CASSLDRNVAFF.